A single sample is the source of the 15 T cell receptor beta chains below, sequenced in a study of shared clonotypes between healthy human individuals (dated by TCRdb to 2020 to 2022). The receptor library was made with the immunoSEQ multiplex PCR assay. In TCRdb, the immuneACCESS table is reduced to in-frame sequences with V and J assigned. These tables do not hold every clone; where another copy was compared, an unresolved V gene accounts for under half, and the others remain unexplained. For this sample the table gives some 2.3 million clones, of which 80% to 95% were detected only once. About 0.39% of the sample lies in the top ten. The specimen sequenced was naive CD4+ T cells from PBMCs. Taken with the paper, the label for cell subset or site translates to: CD45RA+ positively selected. The receptor set was obtained from a man between 18 and 35 years old in good health. Some clones in this sample may be carry-over from other donors' samples.

The rearrangement links TRBV29-1 to TRBJ2-3; D is unresolved. Per the germline V gene, CDR1 is SQVTM and CDR2 is ANQGSEA. The CDR3 has 14 amino acids. Trimming pared 0 bases from V and 1 base from J, leaving 8 bases between. CDR3 region: CSVEEVQRTDTQYF. In DNA form, the CDR3 reads TGCAGCGTTGAAGAGGTGCAGCGCACAGATACGCAGTATTTT.

The chain recombines TRBV6-1 with TRBJ1-5; D remains ambiguous. The CDR3 runs to 17 residues. Per germline, CDR1 MNHNS and CDR2 SASEGT. With 0 bases removed from V and 0 bases from J, the gap between germline ends came to 12 bases. CDR3 sequence: CASSEAWPRNSNQPQHF. The CDR3 region has the DNA TGTGCCAGCAGTGAAGCTTGGCCCAGAAATAGCAATCAGCCCCAGCATTTT.

The chain carries TRBV7-9 and TRBJ2-1; TRBD2 matches 12 bases. The CDR3 runs to 15 residues. Germline CDR1 reads SEHNR; CDR2 reads FQNEAQ (reference sequence). With V trimmed by 2 bases and J by 6 bases, 2 bases remained unmatched. CDR3 bases: TGTGCCAGCAGCTTACTAGCGGGAGGGGTCAATGAGCAGTTCTTC. It translates to CASSLLAGGVNEQFF.

The rearrangement uses TRBV5-1 and TRBJ2-5; D assignment may be TRBD1 or TRBD2 (5 bases each). CDR3 length: 15 amino acids. Germline CDR1 reads SGHRS; CDR2 reads YFSETQ. The V gene lost 4 bases and the J gene lost 5 bases, with 18 bases spanning the gap. CDR3 region: CASSPEPGTGETQYF. The CDR3 nucleotides read TGCGCCAGCAGCCCGGAGCCGGGGACGGGGGAGACCCAGTACTTC.

This clone was detected once. The chain uses TRBV15 and TRBJ2-2; D is perhaps TRBD1 (6 bases). Germline V lookup: CDR1 LNHNV, CDR2 YYDKDF (reference sequence). V was clipped by 5 bases and J by 1 base, with 11 bases between them. CDR3 size: 15 residues. CDR3 in DNA: TGTGCCACCAGCCATGAGACAGGGAACACCGGGGAGCTGTTTTTT. It yields the protein CATSHETGNTGELFF.

This sequence joins TRBV27 and TRBJ1-1; D is possibly TRBD1 (5 bases). Germline-derived CDR1 and CDR2 are MNHEY and SMNVEV (reference sequence). The CDR3 runs 14 residues. V lost 7 bases and J 4 bases, leaving 16 bases between the germline ends. This CDR3 reads CASNRPGAATEAFF. The CDR3 DNA is TGTGCCAGCAATAGACCTGGGGCGGCCACTGAAGCTTTCTTT.

The CDR3 loop reads CASSLLQGEGYTF. The CDR3 bases are TGTGCCAGCAGTCTGCTGCAAGGCGAGGGCTACACCTTC. J is TRBJ1-2 and V is TRBV28, with no clear D. Germline values: CDR1 MDHEN, CDR2 SYDVKM. The CDR3 has 13 residues. Trimming took 5 bases from V and 8 from J, leaving 15 bases between them.

The chain uses TRBV28 and TRBJ2-3; tentative D call: TRBD1 (5 bases). V was trimmed by 6 bases and J by 0 bases, leaving 13 bases between them. The CDR3 sequence is 15 residues long. Germline-derived CDR1 and CDR2 are MDHEN and SYDVKM. The CDR3 here is CASSLQVPSTDTQYF. CDR3 DNA: TGTGCCAGCAGCTTACAGGTCCCTAGCACAGATACGCAGTATTTT.

V gene TRBV6-5 combines with J gene TRBJ2-1; TRBD1 matches 7 bases. CDR1 is MNHEY and CDR2 is SVGAGI in the germline V gene. The CDR3 contains 13 residues. V was clipped by 4 bases and J by 5 bases; unmatched bases: 2. The CDR3 coding sequence is TGTGCCAGCAGTTGGGGACAGAACAATGAGCAGTTCTTC. Protein sequence: CASSWGQNNEQFF.

This clone was seen once. The chain couples TRBV7-8 to TRBJ2-4; D unclear. This CDR3 is built from 15 residues. V lost 5 bases and J lost 0, with 11 bases in between. Germline V gene sequence: CDR1 SGHVS, CDR2 FQNEAQ. CDR3 region: CASSTTALAKNIQYF. For the CDR3, the DNA is TGTGCCAGCAGCACCACAGCACTAGCCAAAAACATTCAGTACTTC.

DNA for the CDR3: TGTGCCAGCAAGCTAGGGACTGAAGCTTTCTTT. This translates into CASKLGTEAFF. The chain carries TRBV2 and TRBJ1-1; D unresolved. Trimming removed 7 bases from V and 5 bases from J, with 8 bases in between. In germline, CDR1 is SNHLY, CDR2 FYNNEI. This CDR3 is 11 amino acids long.

The chain recombines TRBV6-5 with TRBJ1-5; D remains ambiguous. Trimming took 4 bases from V and 1 from J, leaving 14 bases between them. The germline CDR1 and CDR2 sequences are MNHEY and SVGAGI. The CDR3 runs 16 residues. The CDR3 nucleotides read TGTGCCAGCAGTTTAGACTGGGGAATAAGCAATCAGCCCCAGCATTTT. It translates to CASSLDWGISNQPQHF.

Turning to this clone: At the DNA level, this CDR3 is encoded by other sequences in the same sample as well. The chain combines TRBV5-1 with TRBJ1-1, with D perhaps TRBD1 (5 bases). V lost 1 base and J lost 1, with 11 bases in between. CDR1 and CDR2 (germline): SGHRS, YFSETQ. The CDR3 has 15 residues. CDR3 nucleotides: TGCGCCAGCAGCTTGCTTGGGGCGGCGAACACTGAAGCTTTCTTT. It codes for CASSLLGAANTEAFF.

This rearrangement joins TRBV5-1 to TRBJ2-5, with a tentative D call TRBD2 (6 bases). Germline-derived CDR1 and CDR2 are SGHRS and YFSETQ. The CDR3 has 16 amino acids. Trimming shortened V by 2 bases and J by 3 bases, and 17 bases separated the two germline ends. The CDR3 sequence: CASSLTPLAEKETQYF. The CDR3 nucleotides are TGCGCCAGCAGCTTAACCCCTTTAGCGGAAAAAGAGACCCAGTACTTC.

The chain combines TRBV11-3 with TRBJ2-7, with D uncertain. This CDR3 has 15 residues. Germline V CDR1 and CDR2: SGHNT, YENEEA. With 5 bases removed from V and 2 bases from J, the gap between germline ends came to 16 bases. In DNA, the CDR3 is TGTGCCAGCAGCCCCGAATGGGTTCCCCCCTACGAGCAGTACTTC. Amino acids: CASSPEWVPPYEQYF.